The rows below give T cell receptor beta chains drawn from one sample of a study of blood T cells in healthy people across ages. One entry per CDR3 protein results from TCRdb running MiXCR on the 5' RACE reads. This table holds about 640,000 distinct CDR3 sequences, around two fifths found once. Sequencing was done on a sample of blood. The receptors here all came from a man older than 75 in good health. Both conserved end residues are part of each CDR3. The order of the fields is clone size, V gene, D gene, J gene, CDR3 DNA, CDR3 protein. The D gene is left open where the match is weak. Where a row states a size, it is once, few, many or the class of an expanded clone; other rows omit it.

>NA|TRBV12-3/TRBV12-4|NA|TRBJ2-3
TGTGCCGGCAGTTTAGGGGGAGAAAAAGATACGCAGTATTTT
CAGSLGGEKDTQYF
>many|TRBV29-1|TRBD1|TRBJ2-1
TGCAGCTCCGAGGGGGCAGGTTACAATGAGCAGTTCTTC
CSSEGAGYNEQFF
>few|TRBV28|TRBD1|TRBJ2-1
TGTGCCAGCAGTTTAAGAGGCTGGGGACAGGTAAATAGTGAGCAGTTCTTC
CASSLRGWGQVNSEQFF
>NA|TRBV6-1|NA|TRBJ2-3
TGTGCCAGCAGTGAAGCAGGCCTGGGCACAGATACGCAGTATTTT
CASSEAGLGTDTQYF
>few|TRBV6-5|NA|TRBJ2-1
TGTGCCACCAGACACAGGGTAGGTGAGCAGTTCTTC
CATRHRVGEQFF
>many|TRBV2|TRBD1|TRBJ1-3
TGTGCCAGCAGTGGATCGAGACAGGGCGCGAACACCATATATTTT
CASSGSRQGANTIYF
>many|TRBV5-1|NA|TRBJ2-3
TGCGCCAGCAGCTTGGGGCCGGCTAGCACAGATACGCAGTATTTT
CASSLGPASTDTQYF
>few|TRBV19|TRBD1|TRBJ2-5
TGTGCCAGTAGTGCACAGGGGGCTGAGGAGACCCAGTACTTC
CASSAQGAEETQYF
>NA|TRBV20-1|TRBD2|TRBJ2-1
TGCAGTGCCGGACCCAGGACTAGCGGGTACAATGAGCAGTTCTTC
CSAGPRTSGYNEQFF
>NA|TRBV7-9|TRBD1|TRBJ2-5
TGTGCCAGCAGCTTAGCGATACAGGGGGCTGCTGAGACCCAGTACTTC
CASSLAIQGAAETQYF
>NA|TRBV4-2|TRBD1|TRBJ1-1
TGTGCCAGCAGCCAAGATGAAGGGAGGGGGCTGGGCACTGAAGCTTTCTTT
CASSQDEGRGLGTEAFF
>NA|TRBV9|NA|TRBJ2-1
TGTGCCAGCAGCCTGACGAGTGGCAGGGGCTCCTACAATGAGCAGTTCTTC
CASSLTSGRGSYNEQFF
>once|TRBV15|NA|TRBJ2-5
TGTGCCACCAGCAGGGATCAGACCGGGGTACTCGAGCAGTGCTTC
CATSRDQTGVLEQCF
>NA|TRBV6-2/TRBV6-3|NA|TRBJ2-7
TGTGCCAGCCGAGACACCTCCTACGAGCAGTACTTC
CASRDTSYEQYF
>NA|TRBV5-1|TRBD2|TRBJ2-1
TGCGCCAGCAGCTTGGTTGCTAGCGGAGACTACAATGAGCAGTTCTTC
CASSLVASGDYNEQFF
>NA|TRBV21-1|NA|TRBJ2-7
TGTGCCAGCAGCCGCGGCCGGAGGAGCTCCTACGAGCAGTACTTC
CASSRGRRSSYEQYF
>few|TRBV6-2/TRBV6-3|NA|TRBJ2-7
TGTGCCAGCGCCAGGGGCTACGAGCAGTACTTC
CASARGYEQYF
>NA|TRBV11-2|TRBD1|TRBJ2-1
TGTGCCAGCAGCCCCTGGGCAGGGGGCTCCTACAATGAGCAGTTCTTC
CASSPWAGGSYNEQFF
>NA|TRBV25-1|TRBD2|TRBJ2-4
TGTGCCAGCAGTGGTATAGGACTAGCGGGGGGGGCTGACCGTCACATTCAGTACTTC
CASSGIGLAGGADRHIQYF
>once|TRBV12-5|NA|TRBJ1-1
TGTGCTAGTGGTGTAGGAGGGAGGGACACTGAAGCTTTCTTT
CASGVGGRDTEAFF
>NA|TRBV7-9|NA|TRBJ1-4
TGTGCCAGCAGCTTAACCAAGGTCACTAATGAAAAACTGTTTTTT
CASSLTKVTNEKLFF
>few|TRBV4-3|TRBD2|TRBJ2-2
TGCGCCAGCAGCCCCCTCGCGGGAGGCGCAGGCGGGGAGCTGTTTTTT
CASSPLAGGAGGELFF
>few|TRBV6-6|NA|TRBJ1-5
TGTGCCAGCACACTTGTAGGTCGGCCCCAGCATTTT
CASTLVGRPQHF
>NA|TRBV6-6|NA|TRBJ1-2
TGTGCCAGCATCGCCGCTGGCCTCTATGGCTACACCTTC
CASIAAGLYGYTF
>few|TRBV12-3/TRBV12-4|NA|TRBJ1-1
TGTGCCAGCAGACATTACACCGCGCGGAGCACTGAAGCTTTCTTT
CASRHYTARSTEAFF
>few|TRBV6-2/TRBV6-3|NA|TRBJ2-7
TGTGCCAGCAGTTACTTCGGCGAACATGGGCCGCGGGCCTACGAGCAGTACTTC
CASSYFGEHGPRAYEQYF
>NA|TRBV20-1|NA|TRBJ2-3
TGCAGTGCTCCGGAGGGGGATACGCAGTATTTT
CSAPEGDTQYF
>few|TRBV7-2|TRBD1|TRBJ2-4
TGTGCCAGCAGCACCCGGGACAGAAGGGCCAAAAACATTCAGTACTTC
CASSTRDRRAKNIQYF
>NA|TRBV5-6|NA|TRBJ1-2
TGTGCCAGCAGCTTGGTTGGGTTGGGGGCGCGGGACTATGGCTACACCTTC
CASSLVGLGARDYGYTF
>NA|TRBV5-1|TRBD2|TRBJ2-5
TGCGCCAGCAGCTCACGACTAGCGACCCCCCAAGAGACCCAGTACTTC
CASSSRLATPQETQYF
>few|TRBV24-1|TRBD2|TRBJ2-1
TGTGCCACCAGTGATTTCGCTAGCGGGGGGTACAATGAGCAGTTCTTC
CATSDFASGGYNEQFF
>few|TRBV11-2|NA|TRBJ2-7
TGTGCCAGCAGCTTAGATAGCCGTACCTACGAGCAGTACTTC
CASSLDSRTYEQYF
>many|TRBV7-2|NA|TRBJ2-6
TGTGCCAGCAGCCCGGCCTCTGGGGCCAACGTCCTGACTTTC
CASSPASGANVLTF
>few|TRBV10-1|NA|TRBJ2-7
TGCGCCAGCAGTGAGGTCAGGGTCAGCGAGCAGTACTTC
CASSEVRVSEQYF
>NA|TRBV20-1|NA|TRBJ2-7
TGCAGTGCCCCTACCCTCAGGGGTTCCTCCTACGAGCAGTACTTC
CSAPTLRGSSYEQYF
>NA|TRBV29-1|NA|TRBJ1-2
TGCAGCGTTGTATCTCAGGGTGGATCGGGCTACACCTTC
CSVVSQGGSGYTF
>many|TRBV6-2/TRBV6-3|NA|TRBJ2-7
TGTGCCAGCGGGGCGTTCGACGAGCAGTACTTC
CASGAFDEQYF
>NA|TRBV29-1|NA|TRBJ2-2
TGCAGCGTACAAACTAGCGGGACAGGGACCGGGGAGCTGTTTTTT
CSVQTSGTGTGELFF
>few|TRBV7-2|TRBD1|TRBJ2-1
TGTGCCAGCAGCTTAGGGACAGGGGCGGGCAATGAGCAGTTCTTC
CASSLGTGAGNEQFF
>many|TRBV27|NA|TRBJ2-3
TGTGCCAGCAGACGCCTGTCGGACTACCGGGAAGATACGCAGTATTTT
CASRRLSDYREDTQYF